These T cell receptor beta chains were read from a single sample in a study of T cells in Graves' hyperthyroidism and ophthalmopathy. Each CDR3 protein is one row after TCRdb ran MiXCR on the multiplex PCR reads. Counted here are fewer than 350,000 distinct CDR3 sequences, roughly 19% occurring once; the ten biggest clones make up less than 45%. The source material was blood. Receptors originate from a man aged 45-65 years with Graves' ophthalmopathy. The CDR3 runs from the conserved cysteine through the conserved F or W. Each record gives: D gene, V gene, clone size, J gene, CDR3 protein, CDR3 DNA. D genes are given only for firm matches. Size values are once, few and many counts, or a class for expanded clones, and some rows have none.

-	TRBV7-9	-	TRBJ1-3	CASSPQRGDTIYF	TGTGCCAGCAGCCCTCAACGTGGGGACACCATATATTTT
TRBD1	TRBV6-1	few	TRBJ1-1	CASSSGQGAATEAFF	TGTGCCAGCAGTTCCGGACAGGGGGCGGCCACTGAAGCTTTCTTT
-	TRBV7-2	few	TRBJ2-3	CASSLADTFTDTQYF	TGTGCCAGCAGCTTAGCGGACACCTTCACAGATACGCAGTATTTT
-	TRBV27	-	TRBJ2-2	CASTPTFINTGELFF	TGTGCCAGCACCCCAACCTTTATTAACACCGGGGAGCTGTTTTTT
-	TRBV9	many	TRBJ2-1	CASEGEASNEQFF	TGTGCCAGCGAGGGAGAGGCTTCCAATGAGCAGTTCTTC
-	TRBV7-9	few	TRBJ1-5	CASSLGVGQPQHF	TGTGCCAGCAGCTTAGGGGTGGGTCAGCCCCAGCATTTT
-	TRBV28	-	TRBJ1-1	CASSLFAGMNTEAFF	TGTGCCAGCAGTTTATTCGCGGGTATGAACACTGAAGCTTTCTTT
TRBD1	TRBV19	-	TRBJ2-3	CASSRKGQREIGTDTQYF	TGTGCCAGTTCCCGGAAGGGACAGCGAGAAATTGGCACAGATACGCAGTATTTT
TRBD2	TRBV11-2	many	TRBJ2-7	CASSLDPRLAGGWYEQYF	TGTGCCAGCAGCTTAGACCCCCGACTAGCGGGAGGGTGGTACGAGCAGTACTTC
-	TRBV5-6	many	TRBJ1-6	CASFPGNGDSPLHF	TGTGCCAGCTTTCCCGGTAATGGGGATTCACCCCTCCACTTT
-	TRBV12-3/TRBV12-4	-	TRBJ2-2	CASSLSERIGELFF	TGTGCCAGCAGTTTATCTGAGCGAATCGGGGAGCTGTTTTTT
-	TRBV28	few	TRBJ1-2	CASSLGRAGNYGYTF	TGTGCCAGCAGTTTGGGACGGGCTGGAAACTATGGCTACACCTTC
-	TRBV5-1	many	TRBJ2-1	CASSPVLVSEEQFF	TGCGCCAGCAGCCCTGTACTGGTCTCGGAAGAGCAGTTCTTC
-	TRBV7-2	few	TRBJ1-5	CASSLVSERSNQPQHF	TGTGCCAGCAGCTTAGTTTCGGAGCGAAGCAATCAGCCCCAGCATTTT
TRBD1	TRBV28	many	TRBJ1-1	CASSFVQGTGREAFF	TGTGCCAGCAGTTTCGTCCAGGGGACAGGCCGTGAAGCTTTCTTT
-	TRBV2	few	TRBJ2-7	CASAAPARGGYEQYF	TGTGCCAGTGCCGCACCCGCGAGGGGTGGATACGAGCAGTACTTC
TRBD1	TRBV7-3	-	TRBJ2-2	CASSEDRGTGELFF	TGTGCCAGCAGCGAGGACAGGGGCACCGGGGAGCTGTTTTTT
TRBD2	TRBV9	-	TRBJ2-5	CASSVAAGGQETQYF	TGTGCCAGCAGCGTAGCGGCGGGAGGGCAAGAGACCCAGTACTTC
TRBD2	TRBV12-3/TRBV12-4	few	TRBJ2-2	CASLRGTANTGELFF	TGTGCCAGCCTGCGGGGGACCGCGAACACCGGGGAGCTGTTTTTT
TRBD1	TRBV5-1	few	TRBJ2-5	CASSTGQHQETQYF	TGCGCCAGCAGCACGGGACAGCACCAAGAGACCCAGTACTTC
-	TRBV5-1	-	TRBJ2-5	CASSLAGGLQETQYF	TGCGCCAGCAGCTTGGCGGGGGGCCTTCAAGAGACCCAGTACTTC
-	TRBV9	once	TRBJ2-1	CASSEDGAGRQFF	TGTGCCAGCAGCGAGGATGGGGCGGGGCGCCAGTTCTTC
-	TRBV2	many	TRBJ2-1	CASSDPAISSYNEQFF	TGTGCCAGCAGTGACCCAGCGATCAGCTCCTACAATGAGCAGTTCTTC
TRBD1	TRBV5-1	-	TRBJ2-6	CASSSAGGAGANVLTF	TGTGCCAGCAGCTCGGCAGGGGGCGCTGGGGCCAACGTCCTGACTTTC
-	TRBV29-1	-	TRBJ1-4	CSTQQGGSEKLFF	TGCAGCACACAACAGGGTGGGAGTGAAAAACTGTTTTTT
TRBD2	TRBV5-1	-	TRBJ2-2	CASSHGLAGTGELFF	TGCGCCAGCAGCCATGGACTAGCGGGAACCGGGGAGCTGTTTTTT
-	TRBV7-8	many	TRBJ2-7	CASSPIGDLFAYEQYF	TGTGCCAGCAGCCCCATCGGGGACTTGTTCGCCTACGAGCAGTACTTC
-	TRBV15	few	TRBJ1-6	CATSRGQFEGSPLHF	TGTGCCACCAGCAGAGGGCAGTTTGAAGGTTCACCCCTCCACTTT
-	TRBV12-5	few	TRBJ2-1	CASGLGAGGGNEQFF	TGTGCTAGTGGTTTGGGTGCAGGGGGGGGGAATGAGCAGTTCTTC
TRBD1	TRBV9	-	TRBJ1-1	CASSVVTGETEAFF	TGTGCCAGCAGCGTAGTGACAGGGGAGACTGAAGCTTTCTTT
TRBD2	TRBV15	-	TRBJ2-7	CATSGPGLAGSSYEQYF	TGTGCCACCAGCGGACCCGGACTAGCGGGTAGCTCCTACGAGCAGTACTTC
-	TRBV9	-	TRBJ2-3	CASSAGTTSTDTQYF	TGTGCCAGCAGCGCGGGGACAACTAGCACAGATACGCAGTATTTT
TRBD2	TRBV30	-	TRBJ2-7	CAWGASGLYEQYF	TGTGCCTGGGGCGCTAGCGGCTTATACGAGCAGTACTTC
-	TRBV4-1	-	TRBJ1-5	CASSPSKEGGRQPQHF	TGCGCCAGCAGCCCCAGCAAGGAGGGGGGTCGGCAGCCCCAGCATTTT
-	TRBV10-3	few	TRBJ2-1	CAISESYAEQFF	TGTGCCATCAGTGAGTCATACGCCGAGCAGTTCTTC
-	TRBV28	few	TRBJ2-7	CASTRGWSSYEQYF	TGTGCCAGCACTCGGGGCTGGAGCTCCTACGAGCAGTACTTC
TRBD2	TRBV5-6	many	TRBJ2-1	CASSLSGGNSFF	TGTGCCAGCAGCTTGTCCGGGGGGAATTCGTTCTTC
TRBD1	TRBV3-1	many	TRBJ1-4	CASSEDRAATNEKLFF	TGTGCCAGCAGCGAAGACAGGGCGGCAACTAATGAAAAACTGTTTTTT
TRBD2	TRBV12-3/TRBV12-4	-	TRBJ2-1	CASSSTSHLTSGSTGNKQFF	TGTGCCAGCAGTTCAACCTCGCACCTGACTAGCGGGAGTACAGGCAATAAGCAGTTCTTC
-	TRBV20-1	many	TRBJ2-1	CSARGPGSSGRVNEQFF	TGCAGTGCTAGAGGCCCGGGTTCCAGCGGCAGGGTCAATGAGCAGTTCTTC
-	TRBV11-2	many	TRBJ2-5	CASSTPGPTNF	TGTGCCAGCAGCACCCCAGGACCGACGAACTTC
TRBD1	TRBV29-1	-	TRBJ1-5	CSVEQGLGQPQHF	TGCAGCGTCGAACAGGGGTTAGGGCAGCCCCAGCATTTT
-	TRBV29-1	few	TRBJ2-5	CSLSREGQETQYF	TGCAGCCTTAGCAGGGAAGGACAAGAGACCCAGTACTTC
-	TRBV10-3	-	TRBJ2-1	CAISGSRGIWEQFF	TGTGCCATCAGTGGGTCGAGGGGGATCTGGGAGCAGTTCTTC